This T cell receptor beta chain is from a study of cytomegalovirus exposure and HLA in healthy donors. Notes on this clone: What it recognizes is unknown.

Study results and caveats: The study listed some 160 cytomegalovirus-associated TCR beta chains. The authors considered a cluster of highly shared sequence variants likely to be a sequencing artifact. The authors later linked a missense DCLRE1C variant to TCR beta V- and J-gene trimming.

The PCR ran on 60 Vbeta and 13 Jbeta primers. Here immunoSEQ multiplex PCR was the method, and the copy in TCRdb shows in-frame clones only, minus some. The table records 200,000 to 250,000 clones, 70% to 80% of them present only once. V shed 2 bases, J shed 1 base, and the junction held 14 bases outside the gene matches. The CDR3 totals 19 residues. CDR1 is MDHEN, CDR2 SYDVKM, per germline. Sample: PBMCs. The chain joins TRBV28 to TRBJ2-1; 7 bases are shared with TRBD2. The TCR sequence derives from a girl aged 2 to 10 in good health and CMV-seronegative. CDR3 amino acids: CASSLLREGGRLSYNEQFF. Here the CDR3 DNA reads TGTGCCAGCAGTTTACTCAGGGAGGGTGGCAGGCTGTCCTACAATGAGCAGTTCTTC. The full variable domain, rest sourced from reference TRBV28 and TRBJ2-1, is DVKVTQSSRYLVKRTGEKVFLECVQDMDHENMFWYRQDPGLGLRLIYFSYDVKMKEKGDIPEGYSVSREKKERFSLILESASTNQTSMYLCASSLLREGGRLSYNEQFFGPGTRLTVL.